This T cell receptor beta chain was found in a study of cytomegalovirus exposure and HLA in healthy donors. Whole-study findings and limits: Later analysis revealed greater clonal expansion in HLA-associated TCR beta chains than in equally common others.

Remarks on this clone: The antigen remains undetermined.

The primer mix had 60 Vbeta and 13 Jbeta primers. Assay: immunoSEQ multiplex PCR; the TCRdb copy retains only in-frame clones and omits some. The sample has 150,000 to 200,000 clones, 79% seen once. Germline V gene sequence: CDR1 MNHEY, CDR2 SMNVEV (reference sequence). The ends lost 5 bases at V and 2 bases at J; junction bases unmatched: 9. The CDR3 extends over 15 amino acids. The V and J genes are TRBV27 and TRBJ2-7; TRBD1 matches 7 bases. This receptor was obtained from a woman aged 50 to 60 in good health and CMV-seronegative. Specimen: PBMCs. DNA for the CDR3: TGTGCCAGCAGTACTACGGACAGGCACACCTACGAGCAGTACTTC. This translates into CASSTTDRHTYEQYF.